The 4 T cell receptor beta chains listed next were all sequenced from one sample in a study of T cell repertoires in ileal Crohn's disease. The assay was immunoSEQ multiplex PCR, and TCRdb's table has in-frame clones only and misses some. Of just under 2,000 clones in the sample, roughly 87% were seen once. The time point here: proximal margin of the surgical specimen (macroscopically non-inflamed). The sample taken for sequencing was ileal tissue. These receptors were obtained from an adult with Crohn's disease.

The chain recombines TRBV7-8 with TRBJ2-6; D is unresolved. The CDR3 is 18 residues long. Germline V gives CDR1 SGHVS, CDR2 FQNEAQ. Trimming stripped 5 bases from V and 5 bases from J, with 22 bases between. CDR3 protein: CASSHLRLPQSRANVLTF. The CDR3 DNA is TGTGCCAGCAGCCATTTGCGTTTACCACAAAGTCGGGCCAACGTCCTGACTTTC.

The V and J genes are TRBV6-1 and TRBJ2-7, with 9 positions matching TRBD2. This CDR3 spans 15 amino acids. J gave up 0 bases and V 3 bases, and 3 bases lay outside the gene matches. Germline loops: CDR1 MNHNS, CDR2 SASEGT. CDR3 residues: CASSEDSGSSYEQYF. The DNA of the CDR3 is TGTGCCAGCAGTGAGGATAGCGGGAGCTCCTACGAGCAGTACTTC.

V is TRBV7-6 and J is TRBJ2-7, with D possibly matching TRBD2 (5 bases). Trimming shortened V by 5 bases and J by 3 bases, and 11 bases separated the two germline ends. Germline V gives CDR1 SGHVS, CDR2 FNYEAQ. CDR3 length equals 13 residues. The CDR3 loop reads CASSSGPNYEQYF. The DNA of the CDR3 is TGTGCCAGCAGCAGCGGCCCCAACTACGAGCAGTACTTC. The whole variable domain, remainder taken from reference TRBV7-6 and TRBJ2-7, is GAGVSQSPRYKVTKRGQDVALRCDPISGHVSLYWYRQALGQGPEFLTYFNYEAQQDKSGLPNDRFSAERPEGSISTLTIQRTEQRDSAMYRCASSSGPNYEQYFGPGTRLTVT.

The V call is TRBV18, the J call TRBJ2-3, with TRBD2 matching over 7 bases. Per germline, CDR1 KGHSH and CDR2 LQKENI. Germline trimming cut 0 bases from V and 0 bases from J; bases unmatched to any gene: 6. CDR3 length: 17 residues. The CDR3 region is CASSPPVSSGSTDTQYF. In DNA, the CDR3 is TGTGCCAGCTCACCACCGGTGTCTAGCGGTAGCACAGATACGCAGTATTTT.